The 10 T cell receptor beta chains below come from one sample, sequenced in a study of T-cell memory formation after mild COVID-19. MiXCR, applied by TCRdb to the 5' RACE reads, yields one record per CDR3 protein. This sample has tens of thousands of distinct CDR3 sequences, with roughly 13% found just once. Input material: PBMCs or a T cell subset sorted from them (not recorded which). The receptor source for this set is an adult woman who had mild COVID-19 (a few samples of this study predate the infection). Cell type and time point are not known.

The CDR3 protein is CSASLLAGFYEQYF. The CDR3 DNA reads TGCAGTGCTAGTCTTCTAGCGGGGTTCTACGAGCAGTACTTC. The chain links TRBV20-1 to TRBJ2-7; TRBD2 matches 9 bases. V was pared by 3 bases and J by 3 bases, with 6 bases of the junction left unmatched. The germline gives CDR1 DFQATT, CDR2 SNEGSKA (reference sequence). The CDR3 has 14 residues.

This clonotype was picked up many times. This rearrangement joins TRBV4-3 to TRBJ2-3; tentatively, D is TRBD1 (5 bases). The V end was cut by 5 bases, the J end by 6 bases, with 15 bases between. CDR3 size: 14 residues. Germline V gene lookup returns CDR1 LGHNA and CDR2 YSLEER. DNA of the CDR3: TGCGCCAGCAGCACAGGCCTAGGTCGGGATACGCAGTATTTT. This gives the protein CASSTGLGRDTQYF.

This clonotype was counted only a few times. The J gene is TRBJ1-1, the V gene TRBV24-1, with TRBD1 as a possible D gene (5 bases). The CDR3 contains 13 residues. V gave up 7 bases and J gave up 3 bases, with 11 bases separating them. Per the germline V gene, CDR1 is KGHDR and CDR2 is SFDVKD. The CDR3 sequence is CATSRMGDTEAFF. CDR3 sequence (DNA): TGTGCCACCAGCCGTATGGGGGACACTGAAGCTTTCTTT.

V and J are TRBV6-2 or TRBV6-3 and TRBJ2-2, with D possibly being TRBD1 (6 bases). There are 14 residues in the CDR3. Per germline, CDR1 MNHEY and CDR2 SVGEGT. V shed 5 bases and J shed 2 bases, with 9 bases lying between them. CDR3 protein: CASSRDTNTGELFF. In DNA form, the CDR3 reads TGTGCCAGCAGTCGGGACACCAACACCGGGGAGCTGTTTTTT.

This clonotype occurred a few times. The J gene is TRBJ1-1, the V gene TRBV5-1; weak D call: TRBD1 (5 bases). Germline CDR1 and CDR2: SGHRS and YFSETQ. Trimming took 0 bases from V and 5 from J, leaving 14 bases between them. The CDR3 has 15 amino acids. CDR3 loop: CASSLAEGWGTEAFF. CDR3 nucleotides: TGCGCCAGCAGCTTGGCTGAGGGGTGGGGAACTGAAGCTTTCTTT.

This clonotype was counted many times. The chain carries TRBV3-1 and TRBJ2-3, with a weak D call TRBD2 (6 bases). CDR3 length: 20 amino acids. Trimming left V 0 bases short and J 1 base short, with 23 bases between. The germline V gene has CDR1 LGHDT and CDR2 YNNKEL (reference sequence). This CDR3 is CASSQDLRGLSTLGTDTQYF. The CDR3 nucleotides are TGTGCCAGCAGCCAAGATCTAAGGGGACTCTCAACACTGGGCACAGATACGCAGTATTTT.

This clonotype was detected a few times. The chain recombines TRBV7-9 with TRBJ2-3; TRBD1 aligns across 8 bases. The V gene's germline CDR1 is SEHNR and CDR2 FQNEAQ (reference sequence). Losses at the gene ends were 5 bases for V and 2 bases for J; bases not matched to a gene: 12. This CDR3 has 17 amino acids. CDR3 in amino acids: CASSHPFDRGNTDTQYF. The CDR3 coding sequence is TGTGCCAGCAGCCACCCCTTCGACAGGGGAAACACAGATACGCAGTATTTT.

This clonotype was seen a single time. This rearrangement joins TRBV29-1 to TRBJ1-2, with D tentatively TRBD1 (6 bases). The CDR3 loop spans 13 amino acids. CDR1 and CDR2 (germline): SQVTM, ANQGSEA. Trimming shortened V by 3 bases and J by 8 bases, and 16 bases separated the two germline ends. The CDR3, as DNA: TGCAGCGTTGAGCCACCGGGGGGGCCCGGCTACACCTTC. Protein: CSVEPPGGPGYTF.

Only a few counts were recorded for this clonotype. The chain recombines TRBV27 with TRBJ1-5; D may be TRBD1 (5 bases). The CDR3 runs 14 residues. The V end lost 4 bases, the J end lost 1 base, and 8 bases lay between the germline ends. From germline, CDR1 is MNHEY and CDR2 SMNVEV (reference sequence). CDR3 region: CASSSGDSNQPQHF. The CDR3 DNA is TGTGCCAGCAGTTCGGGGGACAGCAATCAGCCCCAGCATTTT.

This clonotype turned up a few times. The V and J genes are TRBV11-2 and TRBJ2-3, with TRBD1 as a possible D gene (7 bases). The CDR3 covers 14 residues. Germline assignment: CDR1 SGHAT and CDR2 FQNNGV. V dropped 3 bases and J dropped 3 bases, with 10 bases sitting between them. CDR3 protein: CASSFSGGTDTQYF. As DNA, the CDR3 is TGTGCCAGCAGCTTTTCAGGGGGGACAGATACGCAGTATTTT.